This passage covers 14 T cell receptor beta chains from one sample sequenced in a study of blood T cells in healthy people across ages. A second PCR, run for roughly 7 to 12 cycles, used a sample-barcoded 5' primer plus a J-beta primer mix. Each CDR3 protein is one row after TCRdb ran MiXCR on the 5' RACE reads. This table holds about 1.6 million distinct CDR3 sequences, about 31% found once. The material sequenced was blood. The receptors shown here come from a woman aged 25 to 39 in good health.

The V gene is TRBV6-6, the J gene TRBJ2-7; 7 bases map to TRBD1. Germline V gene lookup returns CDR1 MNHNY and CDR2 SVGAGI (reference sequence). There are 12 residues in the CDR3. The junction had 6 bases not matched to a gene; V was cut back by 5 bases and J by 8 bases. The CDR3 DNA reads as TGTGCCAGCAGTAGACAGGGTAACAAGCAGTACTTC. This translates into CASSRQGNKQYF.

This chain uses TRBV3-1 with TRBJ2-6, with 11 bases that match TRBD2. Germline V CDR1 and CDR2: LGHDT, YNNKEL (reference sequence). Trimming removed 0 bases from V and 4 bases from J; junction bases left unmatched: 8. This CDR3 is 19 amino acids long. DNA for the CDR3: TGTGCCAGCAGCCAAGAGTCACTAGCGGGAGTGAAGGGGGCCAACGTCCTGACTTTC. Protein product: CASSQESLAGVKGANVLTF.

Regarding this clonotype: The conserved closing phenylalanine or tryptophan is absent in this CDR3, likely reflecting a read error. V usage is TRBV5-5 and J usage is TRBJ2-2; 7 bases are shared with TRBD2. This CDR3 is built from 15 residues. The germline gives CDR1 SGHKS, CDR2 YYEKEE (reference sequence). V lost 4 bases and J lost 7; bases outside the gene matches: 10. The CDR3, as DNA: TGTGCCAGCAGCCGGGTCGCGGGAGCCGGCGGGGAGCTGTTTCTT. This translates into CASSRVAGAGGELFL.

V gene TRBV7-8 combines with J gene TRBJ2-1; D might be TRBD2 (5 bases). The CDR3 spans 15 residues. From germline, CDR1 is SGHVS and CDR2 FQNEAQ. Between the trimmed V and J ends, which lost 3 bases and 4 bases, there was a span of 13 bases. In DNA form, the CDR3 reads TGTGCCAGCAGCTTTGGAGGAGTCTCGTACAATGAGCAGTTCTTC. It encodes CASSFGGVSYNEQFF. Filled out from reference TRBV7-8 and TRBJ2-1, the complete variable domain reads GAGVSQSPRYKVAKRGQDVALRCDPISGHVSLFWYQQALGQGPEFLTYFQNEAQLDKSGLPSDRFFAERPEGSVSTLKIQRTQQEDSAVYLCASSFGGVSYNEQFFGPGTRLTVL.

This clonotype was detected ten times or more. The V and J genes are TRBV7-9 and TRBJ2-1; D unresolved. Germline V lookup: CDR1 SEHNR, CDR2 FQNEAQ (reference sequence). With 0 bases removed from V and 12 bases from J, the gap between germline ends came to 15 bases. The CDR3 extends over 14 amino acids. The chain's CDR3 is CASSLAHGSPWQFF. Here the CDR3 DNA reads TGTGCCAGCAGCTTAGCGCATGGCTCCCCGTGGCAGTTCTTC.

This clonotype was seen only a few times. The rearrangement links TRBV5-1 to TRBJ2-3; D unresolved. CDR3 length: 15 residues. V was trimmed by 4 bases and J by 2 bases, leaving 14 bases between them. Germline V CDR1 and CDR2: SGHRS, YFSETQ. The CDR3 nucleotides are TGCGCCAGCAGCCTAGACGGTTTGACCACAGATACGCAGTATTTT. This sequence encodes CASSLDGLTTDTQYF.

This sequence joins TRBV27 and TRBJ2-5; D is ambiguous. The end of the DNA fits TRBJ2-7 better, so the J call may be wrong. CDR1 is MNHEY, CDR2 SMNVEV, per germline (reference sequence). CDR3 length equals 14 residues. The CDR3 spells CASSDKPFSYEQYF. CDR3 DNA: TGTGCCAGCAGTGATAAACCTTTTTCCTACGAGCAGTACTTC.

This clonotype was detected only a few times. The rearrangement links TRBV9 to TRBJ2-7; unclear D gene. Germline V lookup: CDR1 SGDLS, CDR2 YYNGEE. Trimming removed 4 bases at V and 5 bases at J, with 19 bases between. The CDR3 is 15 amino acids. The CDR3 here is CASSPPSVGLDEQYF. CDR3 DNA: TGTGCCAGCAGCCCACCCAGTGTGGGTTTGGACGAGCAGTACTTC.

This chain uses TRBV6-6 with TRBJ2-7; D not certain. CDR3 length: 15 residues. V lost 0 bases and J 0 bases, leaving 9 bases between the germline ends. Germline V lookup: CDR1 MNHNY, CDR2 SVGAGI (reference sequence). CDR3 bases: TGTGCCAGCAGTTACTCTCAGTACCCCTCCTACGAGCAGTACTTC. Protein product: CASSYSQYPSYEQYF.

This clonotype showed up just a few times. V gene TRBV9 combines with J gene TRBJ2-6; the D call may be TRBD1 or TRBD2 (5 bases each). Trimming removed 0 bases from V and 4 bases from J, with 11 bases in between. Germline assignment: CDR1 SGDLS and CDR2 YYNGEE. The CDR3 is made up of 16 amino acids. The CDR3, as DNA: TGTGCCAGCAGCGTAGGGGGGTCCTGGGGGGCCAACGTCCTGACTTTC. Protein sequence: CASSVGGSWGANVLTF.

A note on this clonotype: This sequence may be a read error, since a much larger clone differs from it by one base. The chain has TRBV5-1 and TRBJ2-5, with TRBD1 matching 8 bases. The CDR3 length is 16 residues. Losses at the gene ends were 3 bases for V and 5 bases for J; bases not matched to a gene: 12. CDR1 is SGHRS and CDR2 is YFSETQ in the germline V gene. Here the CDR3 reads CASSSSRDRPPETQYF. CDR3 sequence (DNA): TGCGCCAGCAGCTCGTCCAGGGACAGGCCACCGGAGACCCAGTACTTC.

In its sample, this clonotype was seen a few times. The V gene is TRBV5-1, the J gene TRBJ2-3; D remains ambiguous. V lost 0 bases and J 0 bases, leaving 14 bases between the germline ends. The CDR3 is 17 residues long. Germline CDR1 reads SGHRS; CDR2 reads YFSETQ. The CDR3 DNA reads TGCGCCAGCAGCTTGGGGGTGTTCGCTCCTAGCACAGATACGCAGTATTTT. Amino acids: CASSLGVFAPSTDTQYF.

The chain links TRBV5-1 to TRBJ2-1, with 9 bases lining up with TRBD2. The CDR3 totals 14 residues. Per germline, CDR1 SGHRS and CDR2 YFSETQ. Trimming cost V 4 bases and J 6 bases; bases outside gene matches: 5. The CDR3 loop is CASSPQGLANEQFF. The CDR3 bases are TGCGCCAGCAGCCCCCAGGGACTAGCCAATGAGCAGTTCTTC.

The rearrangement joins TRBV6-1 to TRBJ2-5; 8 bases are shared with TRBD1. CDR1 MNHNS and CDR2 SASEGT come from the germline V gene. CDR3 length: 14 amino acids. V lost 4 bases, J lost 5 bases, and 6 bases stayed unmatched. CDR3 nucleotide sequence: TGTGCCAGCAGTGCCCGACAGGGGCGGGAGACCCAGTACTTC. Protein sequence: CASSARQGRETQYF.